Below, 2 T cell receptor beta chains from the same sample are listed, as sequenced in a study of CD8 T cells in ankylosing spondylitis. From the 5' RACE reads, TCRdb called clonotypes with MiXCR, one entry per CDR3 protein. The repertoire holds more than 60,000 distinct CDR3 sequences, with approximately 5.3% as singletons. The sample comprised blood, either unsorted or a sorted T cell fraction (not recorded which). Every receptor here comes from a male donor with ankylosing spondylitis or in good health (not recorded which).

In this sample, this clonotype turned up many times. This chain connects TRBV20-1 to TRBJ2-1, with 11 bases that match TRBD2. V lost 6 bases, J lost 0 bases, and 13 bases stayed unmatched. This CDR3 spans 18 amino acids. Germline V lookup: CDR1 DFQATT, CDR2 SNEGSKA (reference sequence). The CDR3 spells CSAKSSGGPLSSYNEQFF. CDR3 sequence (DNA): TGCAGTGCCAAGTCTAGCGGGGGGCCATTAAGCTCCTACAATGAGCAGTTCTTC.

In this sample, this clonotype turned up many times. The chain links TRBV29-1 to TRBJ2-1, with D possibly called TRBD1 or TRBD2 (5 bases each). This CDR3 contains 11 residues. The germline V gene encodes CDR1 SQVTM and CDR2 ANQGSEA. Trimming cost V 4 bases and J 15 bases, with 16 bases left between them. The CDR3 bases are TGCAGCGTTGGGGACCCAGATGAGTGGTTCTTC. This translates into CSVGDPDEWFF.